This is a list of T cell receptor beta chains from one sample in a study of T cell responses to AZD1222 COVID-19 vaccine. The table came from immunoSEQ multiplex PCR; TCRdb's copy has only in-frame clones and leaves some out. The sample has around 150,000 clones, around 92% seen once. The sample was peripheral blood, taken 28 days after the second AZD1222 dose. These receptors all come from an adult who received the AZD1222 COVID-19 vaccine. CDR3s include the opening cysteine and the closing phenylalanine or tryptophan. A D gene is named only where the DNA matches it firmly. Size is stated for part of the rows, as once, few or many counts, or as a class when the clone is expanded.

D gene: -
J gene: TRBJ2-7
V gene: TRBV6-1
clone size: few
CDR3 protein: CASSFGEREQYF
CDR3 DNA: TGTGCCAGCAGTTTCGGGGAGCGCGAGCAGTACTTC

D gene: -
J gene: TRBJ1-1
V gene: TRBV18
clone size: -
CDR3 protein: CASSPPAGSTEAFF
CDR3 DNA: TGTGCCAGCTCACCACCGGCAGGGAGCACTGAAGCTTTCTTT

D gene: TRBD1
J gene: TRBJ2-1
V gene: TRBV9
clone size: -
CDR3 protein: CASSVAGRGPYNEQFF
CDR3 DNA: TGTGCCAGCAGCGTAGCGGGCAGGGGGCCCTACAATGAGCAGTTCTTC

D gene: -
J gene: TRBJ1-1
V gene: TRBV7-9
clone size: -
CDR3 protein: CASSYIRGNTEAFF
CDR3 DNA: TGTGCCAGCAGCTATATCAGGGGAAACACTGAAGCTTTCTTT

D gene: -
J gene: TRBJ2-2
V gene: TRBV3-1/TRBV3-2
clone size: -
CDR3 protein: CASSQGSQILTGELFF
CDR3 DNA: TGTGCCAGCAGCCAAGGGAGTCAGATTCTCACCGGGGAGCTGTTTTTT

D gene: TRBD1
J gene: TRBJ2-7
V gene: TRBV7-9
clone size: -
CDR3 protein: CASSSPGQDFYEQYF
CDR3 DNA: TGTGCCAGCAGTTCCCCGGGACAGGACTTCTACGAGCAGTACTTC

D gene: -
J gene: TRBJ1-2
V gene: TRBV6-5
clone size: -
CDR3 protein: CASALIKGYGYTF
CDR3 DNA: TGTGCCAGTGCCCTAATCAAGGGCTATGGCTACACCTTC

D gene: -
J gene: TRBJ1-5
V gene: TRBV7-8
clone size: -
CDR3 protein: CASSPRRVRQPQHF
CDR3 DNA: TGTGCCAGCAGCCCCAGGCGGGTGCGTCAGCCCCAGCATTTT

D gene: -
J gene: TRBJ1-5
V gene: TRBV6-5
clone size: -
CDR3 protein: CASKFLGAQIQPQHF
CDR3 DNA: TGTGCCAGCAAATTCCTGGGGGCGCAGATCCAGCCCCAGCATTTT

D gene: -
J gene: TRBJ2-3
V gene: TRBV9
clone size: -
CDR3 protein: CASRGRGEVTQYF
CDR3 DNA: TGTGCCAGCAGGGGTAGGGGTGAGGTTACGCAGTATTTT

D gene: TRBD1
J gene: TRBJ1-2
V gene: TRBV2
clone size: once
CDR3 protein: CASSGQGNNYGYTF
CDR3 DNA: TGTGCCAGCAGTGGACAGGGAAATAACTATGGCTACACCTTC

D gene: -
J gene: TRBJ1-4
V gene: TRBV7-9
clone size: -
CDR3 protein: CASSFDSRDEKLFF
CDR3 DNA: TGTGCCAGCAGCTTCGACAGTCGGGATGAAAAACTGTTTTTT

D gene: -
J gene: TRBJ2-1
V gene: TRBV18
clone size: -
CDR3 protein: CASSPRGTRYNEQFF
CDR3 DNA: TGTGCCAGCTCACCGAGGGGGACGAGATACAATGAGCAGTTCTTC

D gene: -
J gene: TRBJ1-5
V gene: TRBV4-1
clone size: -
CDR3 protein: CASSPGREFNQPQHF
CDR3 DNA: TGCGCCAGCAGCCCTGGGCGGGAGTTCAATCAGCCCCAGCATTTT

D gene: -
J gene: TRBJ1-1
V gene: TRBV11-1
clone size: -
CDR3 protein: CASSLQGVGAWEEAFF
CDR3 DNA: TGTGCCAGCAGCTTACAGGGTGTAGGGGCTTGGGAAGAAGCTTTCTTT

D gene: -
J gene: TRBJ1-2
V gene: TRBV6-5
clone size: -
CDR3 protein: CASSFGANYGYTF
CDR3 DNA: TGTGCCAGCAGTTTTGGGGCGAACTATGGCTACACCTTC

D gene: -
J gene: TRBJ1-4
V gene: TRBV2
clone size: -
CDR3 protein: CASNGGEDEKLFF
CDR3 DNA: TGTGCCAGCAATGGGGGGGAGGATGAAAAACTGTTTTTT

D gene: -
J gene: TRBJ1-2
V gene: TRBV5-4
clone size: -
CDR3 protein: CASSLPWGVDYGYTF
CDR3 DNA: TGTGCCAGCAGCTTGCCCTGGGGGGTGGACTATGGCTACACCTTC

D gene: -
J gene: TRBJ1-2
V gene: TRBV30
clone size: once
CDR3 protein: CAWSVGRLGYGYTF
CDR3 DNA: TGTGCCTGGAGTGTAGGCCGCCTGGGGTATGGCTACACCTTC

D gene: -
J gene: TRBJ1-1
V gene: TRBV7-3
clone size: once
CDR3 protein: CASSFDGNTEAFF
CDR3 DNA: TGTGCCAGCAGCTTTGACGGGAACACTGAAGCTTTCTTT

D gene: -
J gene: TRBJ1-1
V gene: TRBV5-5
clone size: -
CDR3 protein: CASSSGDPWNTEAFF
CDR3 DNA: TGTGCCAGCAGCTCAGGGGATCCTTGGAACACTGAAGCTTTCTTT

D gene: -
J gene: TRBJ1-2
V gene: TRBV5-1
clone size: -
CDR3 protein: CASSPGDNPSYGYTF
CDR3 DNA: TGCGCCAGCAGCCCCGGAGACAACCCATCCTATGGCTACACCTTC

D gene: TRBD1
J gene: TRBJ1-1
V gene: TRBV19
clone size: -
CDR3 protein: CASSGEQGANTEAFF
CDR3 DNA: TGTGCCAGTAGTGGCGAACAGGGGGCAAACACTGAAGCTTTCTTT

D gene: TRBD1
J gene: TRBJ1-5
V gene: TRBV2
clone size: once
CDR3 protein: CASSVQGDQPQHF
CDR3 DNA: TGTGCCAGCAGTGTGCAGGGGGATCAGCCCCAGCATTTT

D gene: TRBD1
J gene: TRBJ1-1
V gene: TRBV18
clone size: -
CDR3 protein: CASSPPRTGRTEAFF
CDR3 DNA: TGTGCCAGCTCACCACCACGGACAGGGCGGACTGAAGCTTTCTTT

D gene: -
J gene: TRBJ1-5
V gene: TRBV29-1
clone size: -
CDR3 protein: CSVVTDSNQPQHF
CDR3 DNA: TGCAGCGTGGTGACAGATAGCAATCAGCCCCAGCATTTT

D gene: -
J gene: TRBJ1-2
V gene: TRBV5-4
clone size: -
CDR3 protein: CASSLSGQFLINYGYTF
CDR3 DNA: TGTGCCAGCAGCTTGTCAGGACAGTTCCTTATTAACTATGGCTACACCTTC

D gene: -
J gene: TRBJ1-1
V gene: TRBV29-1
clone size: -
CDR3 protein: CSVSRVNTEAFF
CDR3 DNA: TGCAGCGTCTCTCGGGTGAACACTGAAGCTTTCTTT

D gene: -
J gene: TRBJ1-5
V gene: TRBV7-9
clone size: -
CDR3 protein: CASSLQGNQPQHF
CDR3 DNA: TGTGCCAGCAGCTTACAGGGGAATCAGCCCCAGCATTTT

D gene: TRBD1
J gene: TRBJ2-7
V gene: TRBV3-1/TRBV3-2
clone size: -
CDR3 protein: CASSHAHRDRPGYEQYF
CDR3 DNA: TGTGCCAGCAGCCACGCGCATAGGGACAGGCCAGGCTACGAGCAGTACTTC

D gene: -
J gene: TRBJ2-2
V gene: TRBV3-1/TRBV3-2
clone size: once
CDR3 protein: CASSRGPMNTGELFF
CDR3 DNA: TGTGCCAGCAGCCGAGGACCGATGAACACCGGGGAGCTGTTTTTT

D gene: TRBD1
J gene: TRBJ1-5
V gene: TRBV19
clone size: -
CDR3 protein: CASSLIDRVGQPQHF
CDR3 DNA: TGTGCCAGTAGCCTTATCGACAGGGTGGGACAGCCCCAGCATTTT

D gene: -
J gene: TRBJ2-1
V gene: TRBV27
clone size: -
CDR3 protein: CASRNGLGYNEQFF
CDR3 DNA: TGTGCCAGCAGAAATGGACTGGGCTACAATGAGCAGTTCTTC

D gene: -
J gene: TRBJ1-2
V gene: TRBV27
clone size: once
CDR3 protein: CASSTRRVDYGYTF
CDR3 DNA: TGTGCCAGCAGTACACGCAGGGTGGACTATGGCTACACCTTC

D gene: TRBD2
J gene: TRBJ2-2
V gene: TRBV29-1
clone size: -
CDR3 protein: CSVYETGGAGELFF
CDR3 DNA: TGCAGCGTTTATGAGACCGGGGGGGCCGGGGAGCTGTTTTTT

D gene: TRBD1
J gene: TRBJ1-2
V gene: TRBV5-4
clone size: -
CDR3 protein: CASSPGTGNYGYTF
CDR3 DNA: TGTGCCAGCAGCCCAGGGACAGGGAACTATGGCTACACCTTC

D gene: -
J gene: TRBJ1-6
V gene: TRBV6-6
clone size: -
CDR3 protein: CASSYSGLDNSPLHF
CDR3 DNA: TGTGCCAGCAGTTATTCAGGGCTCGATAATTCACCCCTCCACTTT

D gene: -
J gene: TRBJ1-6
V gene: TRBV7-6
clone size: -
CDR3 protein: CASSLVSGQGSSPLHF
CDR3 DNA: -

D gene: TRBD1
J gene: TRBJ1-2
V gene: TRBV5-1
clone size: -
CDR3 protein: CASSFSTGSDGYTF
CDR3 DNA: TGCGCCAGCAGCTTTTCGACAGGGTCGGATGGCTACACCTTC

D gene: -
J gene: TRBJ1-2
V gene: TRBV29-1
clone size: -
CDR3 protein: CSVATGPYGYTF
CDR3 DNA: TGCAGCGTTGCGACAGGTCCCTATGGCTACACCTTC

D gene: -
J gene: TRBJ1-2
V gene: TRBV15
clone size: -
CDR3 protein: CATSRGAGEANYGYTF
CDR3 DNA: TGTGCCACCAGCAGAGGGGCAGGGGAAGCGAACTATGGCTACACCTTC

D gene: TRBD2
J gene: TRBJ2-1
V gene: TRBV27
clone size: -
CDR3 protein: CASSVSGGAREQFF
CDR3 DNA: TGTGCCAGCAGTGTTAGCGGGGGGGCACGTGAGCAGTTCTTC

D gene: -
J gene: TRBJ1-5
V gene: TRBV6-6
clone size: -
CDR3 protein: CASRRNSNQPQHF
CDR3 DNA: TGCGCCAGCAGGCGTAATAGCAATCAGCCCCAGCATTTT

D gene: TRBD1
J gene: TRBJ1-5
V gene: TRBV7-8
clone size: -
CDR3 protein: CASSLFIETGDYNQPQHF
CDR3 DNA: TGTGCCAGCAGCTTATTTATAGAAACAGGGGATTACAATCAGCCCCAGCATTTT

D gene: -
J gene: TRBJ2-7
V gene: TRBV28
clone size: -
CDR3 protein: CASSLPRGTSSSYEQYF
CDR3 DNA: TGTGCCAGCAGTTTACCGAGGGGGACATCCAGCTCCTACGAGCAGTACTTC

D gene: -
J gene: TRBJ2-7
V gene: TRBV28
clone size: -
CDR3 protein: CASSPLLVGTGYEQYF
CDR3 DNA: TGTGCCAGCAGTCCCCTCCTCGTTGGGACGGGCTACGAGCAGTACTTC

D gene: -
J gene: TRBJ1-5
V gene: TRBV15
clone size: -
CDR3 protein: CATSIARGSQPQHF
CDR3 DNA: TGTGCCACCAGCATAGCCAGGGGATCTCAGCCCCAGCATTTT

D gene: TRBD1
J gene: TRBJ1-4
V gene: TRBV19
clone size: -
CDR3 protein: CARLLGRGATNEKLFF
CDR3 DNA: TGTGCCAGGCTCCTCGGCAGGGGGGCAACTAATGAAAAACTGTTTTTT

D gene: -
J gene: TRBJ2-4
V gene: TRBV12-3/TRBV12-4
clone size: -
CDR3 protein: CASSRTVNQYF
CDR3 DNA: TGTGCCAGCAGCCGGACAGTAAATCAGTACTTC